This entry lists 32 T cell receptor beta chains sequenced from one sample in a study of blood T cell repertoires in COVID-19. The data were produced by immunoSEQ multiplex PCR, yet TCRdb's version contains in-frame clones alone and is incomplete. The profile shows about 290,000 clones, approximately 80% of them singletons. Sequencing input: peripheral blood. These TCRs come from a woman between 50 and 59 years old with active or convalescent COVID-19.

The rearrangement links TRBV29-1 to TRBJ2-3, with 10 positions matching TRBD2. The CDR3 totals 15 residues. The V segment lost 7 bases and the J segment 2 bases; nucleotides outside the gene matches: 9. Germline CDR1 is SQVTM and CDR2 is ANQGSEA. This CDR3 reads CSGRLAGTYTDTQYF. The CDR3 DNA is TGCAGCGGGAGACTAGCGGGCACGTACACAGATACGCAGTATTTT.

With regard to this clone: A junction end diverges from the germline sequence, so it may reflect a read error. V is TRBV7-7 and J is TRBJ2-1, with 12 bases matching TRBD2. This CDR3 comprises 16 residues. Germline CDR1 is SSHAT and CDR2 is FNYEAQ (reference sequence). DNA for the CDR3: TGTGCTAGCAGCTTAGCGGGACTAGCGGGTAGCGATGAGCAGTTCTTC. This sequence encodes CASSLAGLAGSDEQFF.

The chain links TRBV28 to TRBJ2-1; D possibly corresponds to TRBD1 (5 bases). This CDR3 spans 15 amino acids. Germline CDR1 and CDR2: MDHEN and SYDVKM. The V end was cut by 6 bases, the J end by 6 bases, with 18 bases between. The CDR3 spells CASSPLGQRRNEQFF. The CDR3 DNA sequence: TGTGCCAGCAGCCCCCTAGGACAAAGGCGCAATGAGCAGTTCTTC.

The rearrangement links TRBV6-5 to TRBJ1-6; D perhaps matches TRBD1 (6 bases). Germline V gives CDR1 MNHEY, CDR2 SVGAGI. This CDR3 region has 15 residues. V was cut by 0 bases and J by 8 bases, with 11 bases left in between. CDR3 region: CASSYSRDTYSPLHF. The CDR3 DNA is TGTGCCAGCAGTTACTCGAGGGACACGTATTCACCCCTCCACTTT.

The chain couples TRBV5-4 to TRBJ2-7; D is possibly TRBD1 (5 bases). Trimming pared 1 base from V and 1 base from J, leaving 6 bases between. Germline V CDR1 and CDR2: SGHNT, YYREEE (reference sequence). This CDR3 contains 13 residues. This CDR3 reads CASSLRQSYEQYF. CDR3 sequence (DNA): TGTGCCAGCAGCTTGCGACAGTCCTACGAGCAGTACTTC.

The chain links TRBV2 to TRBJ2-1; D ambiguous. This CDR3 has 14 residues. Germline V CDR1 and CDR2: SNHLY, FYNNEI. V lost 6 bases and J 1 base, leaving 10 bases between the germline ends. The CDR3 loop reads CASSPLRSYNEQFF. CDR3 nucleotides: TGTGCCAGCAGCCCGTTGAGGTCCTACAATGAGCAGTTCTTC.

The V call is TRBV24-1, the J call TRBJ2-3; D not certain. This CDR3 is 17 amino acids long. CDR1 and CDR2 (germline): KGHDR, SFDVKD. Trimming shortened V by 5 bases and J by 0 bases, and 17 bases separated the two germline ends. CDR3 in DNA: TGTGCCACCAGTGGCGGCGCCAGTTACCCTAGCACAGATACGCAGTATTTT. It is translated as CATSGGASYPSTDTQYF.

This chain links TRBV3-1 (or the pseudogene TRBV3-2) with TRBJ2-7; 7 bases agree with TRBD2. This CDR3 contains 16 residues. From germline, CDR1 is LGHDT and CDR2 YNNKEL (reference sequence). The J segment lost 6 bases and the V segment lost 4 bases, leaving 15 bases of the junction unmatched. The CDR3 reads CASSLNSLARDREQYF. CDR3 bases: TGTGCCAGCAGCCTCAACTCACTAGCGCGAGACCGCGAGCAGTACTTC.

The chain has TRBV2 and TRBJ2-1; 8 bases agree with TRBD2. With V trimmed by 5 bases and J by 8 bases, 14 bases remained unmatched. Germline CDR1 is SNHLY and CDR2 is FYNNEI. This CDR3 contains 16 residues. CDR3 coding DNA: TGTGCCAGCAGTTCGACCCCCGGGGGGGAAAGGGATGAGCAGTTCTTC. This sequence encodes CASSSTPGGERDEQFF. The variable domain in full, completed from reference TRBV2 and TRBJ2-1, reads EPEVTQTPSHQVTQMGQEVILRCVPISNHLYFYWYRQILGQKVEFLVSFYNNEISEKSEIFDDQFSVERPDGSNFTLKIRSTKLEDSAMYFCASSSTPGGERDEQFFGPGTRLTVL.

The V gene is TRBV5-6, the J gene TRBJ2-1, with 7 bases fitting TRBD2. The CDR3 has 15 residues. J was trimmed by 10 bases and V by 0 bases; bases with no gene match: 10. Germline-derived CDR1 and CDR2 are SGHDT and YYEEEE. This chain's CDR3 is CASSLAYGGLKEQFF. For the CDR3, the DNA is TGTGCCAGCAGCTTGGCGTACGGGGGGTTGAAGGAGCAGTTCTTC.

The V and J genes are TRBV11-1 and TRBJ2-2, with 7 bases that match TRBD1. The germline V gene encodes CDR1 SGHAT and CDR2 FQDESV (reference sequence). This CDR3 has 15 amino acids. J was trimmed by 6 bases and V by 1 base; bases with no gene match: 5. In nucleotides, the CDR3 is TGTGCCAGCAGCTTAGTGAGGGGGCCGGCCGGGGAGCTGTTTTTT. Translating it yields CASSLVRGPAGELFF. The full variable domain, rest sourced from reference TRBV11-1 and TRBJ2-2, is EAEVAQSPRYKITEKSQAVAFWCDPISGHATLYWYRQILGQGPELLVQFQDESVVDDSQLPKDRFSAERLKGVDSTLKIQPAELGDSAMYLCASSLVRGPAGELFFGEGSRLTVL.

The chain recombines TRBV14 with TRBJ1-1; the match to TRBD1 covers 8 bases. Germline V gene data show CDR1 as SGHDN and CDR2 as FVKESK. V lost 0 bases, J lost 4 bases, and 4 bases stayed unmatched. The CDR3 spans 15 residues. CDR3 residues: CASSQDTGGVTEAFF. The DNA of the CDR3 is TGTGCCAGCAGCCAAGATACAGGGGGGGTCACTGAAGCTTTCTTT.

The V gene is TRBV5-6, the J gene TRBJ2-3, with a tentative D call TRBD2 (5 bases). This CDR3 has 16 amino acids. From germline, CDR1 is SGHDT and CDR2 YYEEEE. With 0 bases removed from V and 0 bases from J, the gap between germline ends came to 11 bases. DNA for the CDR3: TGTGCCAGCAGCTTGGCTGTTAGCGCAAGCACAGATACGCAGTATTTT. Residues: CASSLAVSASTDTQYF.

This clone has only one observation. This chain joins TRBV9 and TRBJ2-3, with TRBD2 as a possible D gene (6 bases). Per the germline V gene, CDR1 is SGDLS and CDR2 is YYNGEE. This CDR3 comprises 14 residues. Trimming took 5 bases from V and 2 from J, leaving 12 bases between them. CDR3: CASRDGGSTDTQYF. The CDR3 DNA reads as TGTGCCAGCAGAGATGGGGGGTCCACAGATACGCAGTATTTT.

There are a few counts of this clone. This sequence joins TRBV4-2 and TRBJ1-1; no firm D call. Between the trimmed V and J ends, which lost 2 bases and 5 bases, there was a span of 15 bases. CDR1 and CDR2 (germline): LGHNA, YNFKEQ. The CDR3 is 15 amino acids. The CDR3 nucleotides read TGTGCCAGCAGCCAACCGCAGATGGGGAGGACTGAAGCTTTCTTT. It specifies CASSQPQMGRTEAFF.

The chain couples TRBV5-6 to TRBJ2-7; D is perhaps TRBD2 (5 bases). The CDR3 consists of 16 residues. Germline lookup yields CDR1 SGHDT and CDR2 YYEEEE. V was trimmed by 0 bases and J by 0 bases, leaving 13 bases between them. CDR3: CASSLEPGSSSYEQYF. CDR3 nucleotides: TGTGCCAGCAGCTTGGAGCCGGGATCGAGCTCCTACGAGCAGTACTTC.

V and J are TRBV4-1 and TRBJ1-2; the D is unclear. CDR3 length: 14 amino acids. Trimming stripped 0 bases from V and 4 bases from J, with 9 bases between. Germline V CDR1 and CDR2: MGHRA, YSYEKL. CDR3 coding DNA: TGCGCCAGCAGCCAAGAACAGCTAACCTATGGCTACACCTTC. Translated, it gives CASSQEQLTYGYTF.

V gene TRBV4-2 combines with J gene TRBJ2-3, with 7 positions matching TRBD1. In germline, CDR1 is LGHNA, CDR2 YNFKEQ. CDR3 length equals 19 residues. V gave up 0 bases and J gave up 3 bases; unmatched junction bases: 15. CDR3 DNA: TGTGCCAGCAGCCAAGAACTTCTTCCGACAGGGATTGGAACAGATACGCAGTATTTT. As protein: CASSQELLPTGIGTDTQYF.

The gene calls are TRBV28 and TRBJ2-5; 8 bases agree with TRBD1. V was clipped by 6 bases and J by 0 bases; unmatched bases: 27. There are 22 residues in the CDR3. Germline loops: CDR1 MDHEN, CDR2 SYDVKM. Here the CDR3 DNA reads TGTGCCAGCAGCCTAGACCTTCCCTGGGGGGCAGGGGGCGCATGGTACCAAGAGACCCAGTACTTC. Its translation: CASSLDLPWGAGGAWYQETQYF.

The V and J genes are TRBV5-3 and TRBJ2-1, with 11 bases lining up with TRBD2. TRBV5-3 is an ORF, with its function uncertain. The CDR3 has 15 amino acids. V lost 4 bases, J lost 2 bases, and 2 bases stayed unmatched. The chain's CDR3 is CARSPGLAAYNEQFF. CDR3 nucleotides: TGTGCCAGAAGCCCGGGACTAGCGGCCTACAATGAGCAGTTCTTC.

The rearrangement links TRBV10-3 to TRBJ1-3, with D perhaps TRBD1 (6 bases). The CDR3 is 14 amino acids. V was trimmed by 3 bases and J by 4 bases, leaving 10 bases between them. Germline lookup yields CDR1 ENHRY and CDR2 SYGVKD. The CDR3: CAISDPGTGNTIYF. DNA of the CDR3: TGTGCCATCAGTGACCCGGGGACAGGAAACACCATATATTTT.

The rearrangement joins TRBV19 to TRBJ1-2, with D maybe TRBD1 (6 bases). The ends were cut back, 1 base at V and 4 bases at J, with 19 bases in the middle. The CDR3 has 17 amino acids. The germline V gene encodes CDR1 LNHDA and CDR2 SQIVND (reference sequence). The CDR3 region is CASSIAGQILGGYGYTF. The CDR3 DNA is TGTGCCAGTAGTATAGCCGGACAGATCCTAGGAGGCTATGGCTACACCTTC.

The CDR3 DNA is TGTGCCAGCTCACCACGGCAGGACACTGAAGCTTTCTTT. It encodes CASSPRQDTEAFF. The chain recombines TRBV18 with TRBJ1-1, with no clear D. V dropped 1 base and J dropped 3 bases, with 6 bases sitting between them. Germline V lookup: CDR1 KGHSH, CDR2 LQKENI. The CDR3 extends over 13 amino acids.

This clone showed up just once. The chain uses TRBV19 and TRBJ2-7; D call uncertain. Germline V gene data show CDR1 as LNHDA and CDR2 as SQIVND (reference sequence). The CDR3 has 13 residues. Trimming cost V 4 bases and J 6 bases, with 13 bases left between them. The CDR3 sequence is CASSTDKGVEQYF. The CDR3, as DNA: TGTGCCAGTAGTACAGACAAAGGAGTCGAGCAGTACTTC.

J is TRBJ2-4 and V is TRBV2; TRBD2 matches 8 bases. CDR3 size: 19 residues. Germline V lookup: CDR1 SNHLY, CDR2 FYNNEI. Trimming took 3 bases from V and 3 from J; bases not matched to a gene: 16. The CDR3 bases are TGTGCCAGCAGTGATATGGGGGGCGCGGGGGGAGGAGTCAAAAACATTCAGTACTTC. It encodes CASSDMGGAGGGVKNIQYF.

The chain links TRBV5-6 to TRBJ1-1, with no clear D. The CDR3 runs to 13 residues. The germline V gene has CDR1 SGHDT and CDR2 YYEEEE. The V and J ends lost 6 bases and 0 bases respectively, with 9 bases between them. CDR3 residues: CASTAGMNTEAFF. The CDR3 nucleotides read TGTGCCAGCACGGCGGGGATGAACACTGAAGCTTTCTTT.

The chain combines TRBV27 with TRBJ1-1; D is undetermined. The CDR3 extends over 15 amino acids. CDR1 is MNHEY and CDR2 is SMNVEV in the germline V gene (reference sequence). Trimming took 0 bases from V and 3 from J, leaving 11 bases between them. CDR3 sequence (DNA): TGTGCCAGCAGTTTATCGGTCCGGGTACACACTGAAGCTTTCTTT. It translates to CASSLSVRVHTEAFF.

The chain employs TRBV2 and TRBJ1-5, with D perhaps matching TRBD1 (6 bases). CDR1 and CDR2 from the germline V gene are SNHLY and FYNNEI. Trimming removed 6 bases from V and 5 bases from J, with 23 bases in between. This CDR3 spans 17 amino acids. CDR3 region: CASSHKSGGPGDQPQHF. CDR3 nucleotide sequence: TGTGCCAGCAGCCACAAATCGGGGGGGCCGGGAGATCAGCCCCAGCATTTT.

This chain uses TRBV5-5 with TRBJ2-2, with D hard to call. The length of the CDR3 is 14 residues. Germline V gives CDR1 SGHKS, CDR2 YYEKEE (reference sequence). V was clipped by 1 base and J by 6 bases, with 10 bases between them. CDR3 DNA: TGTGCCAGCAGCTTGAATCCCGTCCCCGGGGAGCTGTTTTTT. As protein: CASSLNPVPGELFF.

The gene calls are TRBV18 and TRBJ1-4, with D possibly matching TRBD1 (6 bases). This CDR3 is 14 amino acids long. The germline V and J ends were trimmed by 6 bases and 5 bases, with 13 bases remaining between them. Per germline, CDR1 KGHSH and CDR2 LQKENI. CDR3 in DNA: TGTGCCAGCTCGTGGACAGACAACAATGAAAAACTGTTTTTT. This sequence encodes CASSWTDNNEKLFF.

J is TRBJ2-6 and V is TRBV2; perhaps TRBD1 as D (5 bases). Germline lookup yields CDR1 SNHLY and CDR2 FYNNEI. Trimming took off 7 bases at V and 0 bases at J, with 13 bases between the two ends. The CDR3 consists of 16 residues. For the CDR3, the DNA is TGTGCCAGCACCCTGGACACAAGCTCTGGGGCCAACGTCCTGACTTTC. This encodes CASTLDTSSGANVLTF.

The rearrangement uses TRBV7-8 and TRBJ1-1; D ambiguous. Germline CDR1 and CDR2: SGHVS and FQNEAQ. V was pared by 2 bases and J by 4 bases, with 8 bases between. The CDR3 is made up of 13 amino acids. The CDR3 loop reads CASSLWESTEAFF. The DNA for the CDR3 is TGTGCCAGCAGCTTATGGGAGAGCACTGAAGCTTTCTTT. The entire variable domain, with the rest obtained from reference TRBV7-8 and TRBJ1-1, is as follows: GAGVSQSPRYKVAKRGQDVALRCDPISGHVSLFWYQQALGQGPEFLTYFQNEAQLDKSGLPSDRFFAERPEGSVSTLKIQRTQQEDSAVYLCASSLWESTEAFFGQGTRLTVV.